These 22 T cell receptor beta chains were sequenced from one sample in a study of blood T cell repertoires in COVID-19. The table came from immunoSEQ multiplex PCR; TCRdb's copy has only in-frame clones and leaves some out. The sample consists of more than 150,000 clones, around 81% of them appearing once. The sequenced sample was peripheral blood. The receptors originated from a man in his 70s who had recovered from COVID-19.

The chain links TRBV6-2 or TRBV6-3 to TRBJ2-5, with a possible D match to TRBD1 (8 bases). Germline CDR1 MNHEY, CDR2 SVGEGT. The V end was cut by 2 bases, the J end by 9 bases, with 16 bases between. The CDR3 runs to 14 residues. The CDR3 loop is CASSYTGQGGAQYF. CDR3 DNA: TGTGCCAGCAGTTACACTGGACAGGGAGGGGCCCAGTACTTC.

This sequence joins TRBV6-5 and TRBJ1-1; TRBD1 agrees at 8 bases. CDR3 length: 14 amino acids. Trimming took 7 bases from V and 1 from J; bases not matched to a gene: 5. The germline V gene encodes CDR1 MNHEY and CDR2 SVGAGI. This chain's CDR3 is CASNHQGANTEAFF. CDR3 nucleotides: TGTGCCAGCAACCACCAGGGGGCGAACACTGAAGCTTTCTTT.

The gene calls are TRBV11-2 and TRBJ2-1, with 9 bases aligning to TRBD2. From germline, CDR1 is SGHAT and CDR2 FQNNGV. V gave up 2 bases and J gave up 4 bases; unmatched junction bases: 15. The CDR3 has 19 amino acids. CDR3 coding DNA: TGTGCCAGCAGCTTAATGGCCCGGAGGGCTAGCGGGACATACAATGAGCAGTTCTTC. As protein: CASSLMARRASGTYNEQFF.

The gene calls are TRBV5-1 and TRBJ2-7; D is unresolved. The V gene's germline CDR1 is SGHRS and CDR2 YFSETQ. V lost 0 bases to trimming and J lost 2 bases, with 9 bases between them. The CDR3 has 14 amino acids. The CDR3 coding sequence is TGCGCCAGCAGCTTGGGACAAAGTCCCTACGAGCAGTACTTC. Translating it yields CASSLGQSPYEQYF.

The rearrangement uses TRBV21-1 and TRBJ1-6; the D call of TRBD1 is as the table states it, not checked on the DNA. TRBV21-1 is recorded as a pseudogene. The CDR3 covers 15 residues. The CDR3 region is CASRTGTANNSPLHF. CDR3 in DNA: TGTGCCAGCAGGACCGGGACAGCTAATAATTCACCCCTCCACTTT.

The chain links TRBV9 to TRBJ2-2, with a possible D match to TRBD1 (5 bases). The CDR3 sequence is 14 residues long. Deletions cut 5 bases from V and 1 base from J, with 9 bases between. CDR1 is SGDLS, CDR2 YYNGEE, per germline. The CDR3 is CASRSRGNTGELFF. The CDR3 DNA is TGTGCCAGCAGAAGTAGGGGGAACACCGGGGAGCTGTTTTTT.

The J gene is TRBJ1-6, the V gene TRBV6-4, with D uncertain. Germline V gene sequence: CDR1 MRHNA, CDR2 SNTAGT. This CDR3 contains 13 residues. The V end was cut by 0 bases, the J end by 7 bases, with 4 bases between. For the CDR3, the DNA is TGTGCCAGCAGTGACTCGAGAAATTCACCCCTCCACTTT. Protein: CASSDSRNSPLHF.

The J gene is TRBJ2-7, the V gene TRBV6-6; D might be TRBD2 (6 bases). This CDR3 contains 13 residues. CDR1 is MNHNY, CDR2 SVGAGI, per germline (reference sequence). V was clipped by 6 bases and J by 2 bases, with 11 bases between them. CDR3 sequence: CASSPSVTYEQYF. CDR3 nucleotide sequence: TGTGCCAGCAGCCCTAGCGTAACCTACGAGCAGTACTTC.

This sequence joins TRBV18 and TRBJ1-4; D is unclear. The CDR3 consists of 16 residues. CDR1 is KGHSH and CDR2 is LQKENI in the germline V gene. Deletions cut 1 base from V and 0 bases from J, with 9 bases between. CDR3 coding DNA: TGTGCCAGCTCACCACGGCAGCAGGCAACTAATGAAAAACTGTTTTTT. This gives the protein CASSPRQQATNEKLFF.

The V gene is TRBV19, the J gene TRBJ1-2, with 8 bases matching TRBD1. Germline values: CDR1 LNHDA, CDR2 SQIVND (reference sequence). The V gene end was trimmed by 9 bases and the J gene end by 8 bases; junction bases not matched to a gene: 14. This CDR3 has 14 residues. The CDR3 DNA is TGTGCCAGCCGGAAGACAGGGGCTATTGACGGCTACACCTTC. Translated: CASRKTGAIDGYTF.

The gene calls are TRBV5-1 and TRBJ1-2, with 7 bases aligning to TRBD1. Germline V lookup: CDR1 SGHRS, CDR2 YFSETQ. The J segment lost 6 bases and the V segment lost 3 bases, leaving 17 bases of the junction unmatched. This CDR3 has 17 amino acids. CDR3 in amino acids: CASSSDGQAPMIDGYTF. CDR3 coding DNA: TGCGCCAGCAGCTCAGATGGACAGGCCCCCATGATCGATGGCTACACCTTC.

V and J are TRBV9 and TRBJ1-3; unclear D gene. This CDR3 is built from 15 residues. Between the trimmed V and J ends, which lost 4 bases and 0 bases, there was a span of 11 bases. Per the germline V gene, CDR1 is SGDLS and CDR2 is YYNGEE. The CDR3 nucleotides read TGTGCCAGCAGCACTAGACACCACTCTGGAAACACCATATATTTT. It is translated as CASSTRHHSGNTIYF.

The chain couples TRBV4-2 to TRBJ2-2; 14 positions match TRBD2. Germline trimming cut 1 base from V and 5 bases from J; bases unmatched to any gene: 6. Germline lookup yields CDR1 LGHNA and CDR2 YNFKEQ. This CDR3 spans 18 amino acids. The CDR3 spells CASSQATWTSGRTGELFF. The CDR3 DNA reads TGTGCCAGCAGCCAAGCGACCTGGACTAGCGGGAGGACCGGGGAGCTGTTTTTT.

This clone turned up a few times. The genes are TRBV5-1 and TRBJ2-7; D is possibly TRBD2 (6 bases). This CDR3 comprises 15 residues. The V end was cut by 4 bases, the J end by 6 bases, with 20 bases between. CDR1 and CDR2 from the germline V gene are SGHRS and YFSETQ. The CDR3 loop reads CASSPGDFLKGEQYF. Here the CDR3 DNA reads TGCGCCAGCAGCCCCGGGGACTTCTTGAAGGGCGAGCAGTACTTC.

This clone was picked up a small number of times. The chain carries TRBV25-1 and TRBJ2-7, with 11 bases matching TRBD2. CDR1 MGHDK and CDR2 SYGVNS come from the germline V gene. Trimming removed 10 bases from V and 1 base from J; junction bases left unmatched: 3. The CDR3 extends over 13 amino acids. The DNA of the CDR3 is TGTGCCACCAGACTAGCGGGATCCTACGAGCAGTACTTC. Its protein is CATRLAGSYEQYF.

This clone was seen once. The chain couples TRBV27 to TRBJ2-7, with a possible D match to TRBD1 (6 bases). The V end lost 4 bases, the J end lost 4 bases, and 29 bases lay between the germline ends. The germline V gene has CDR1 MNHEY and CDR2 SMNVEV (reference sequence). This CDR3 has 19 residues. The CDR3 reads CASSWDKQHYRPRWYEQYF. For the CDR3, the DNA is TGTGCCAGCAGTTGGGACAAACAACACTATAGGCCGAGGTGGTACGAGCAGTACTTC.

This clone occurred a few times. The chain uses TRBV30 and TRBJ1-2, with D possibly TRBD1 on 5 matching bases. Germline CDR1 is GTSNPN and CDR2 is SVGIG (reference sequence). The V end was cut by 4 bases, the J end by 7 bases, with 16 bases between. The CDR3 loop spans 13 amino acids. This CDR3 reads CAWNIRGIGGYTF. The CDR3, as DNA: TGTGCCTGGAATATTCGGGGGATCGGTGGCTACACCTTC. The full variable domain, in which reference TRBV30 and TRBJ1-2 provide the parts outside the CDR3, is SQTIHQWPATLVQPVGSPLSLECTVEGTSNPNLYWYRQAAGRGLQLLFYSVGIGQISSEVPQNLSASRPQDRQFILSSKKLLLSDSGFYLCAWNIRGIGGYTFGSGTRLTVV.

This rearrangement joins TRBV7-2 to TRBJ1-1, with 9 bases aligning to TRBD1. Germline CDR1 reads SGHTA; CDR2 reads FQGNSA. Trimming took 2 bases from V and 5 from J; bases not matched to a gene: 3. The CDR3 loop spans 14 amino acids. The DNA of the CDR3 is TGTGCCAGCAGCTTAACAGGGGGCGCGACTGAAGCTTTCTTT. Encoded protein: CASSLTGGATEAFF.

The rearrangement joins TRBV5-5 to TRBJ2-7; the match to TRBD2 covers 8 bases. The CDR3 is made up of 14 amino acids. Germline loops: CDR1 SGHKS, CDR2 YYEKEE (reference sequence). After removal of 0 bases from V and 5 bases from J, the junction contained 4 bases not matched to a gene. The CDR3 bases are TGTGCCAGCAGCTTGGGGCGGGAGGAGCACGAGCAGTACTTC. As protein: CASSLGREEHEQYF.

With regard to this clone: Other nucleotide sequences from this sample produce the same CDR3. The genes are TRBV6-1 and TRBJ1-1; D ambiguous. Germline CDR1 and CDR2: MNHNS and SASEGT. V lost 3 bases to trimming and J lost 1 base, with 6 bases between them. The CDR3 runs 13 residues. The CDR3 bases are TGTGCCAGCAGTGAGCGGGGGAACACTGAAGCTTTCTTT. Amino acids: CASSERGNTEAFF.

The J gene is TRBJ1-1, the V gene TRBV9; possible D gene TRBD1, 5 bases. V was cut by 0 bases and J by 0 bases, with 9 bases left in between. The germline gives CDR1 SGDLS, CDR2 YYNGEE. CDR3 length: 15 amino acids. CDR3 bases: TGTGCCAGCAGCGTAGGAGGAGGGGTGAACACTGAAGCTTTCTTT. Translating it yields CASSVGGGVNTEAFF.

The V and J genes are TRBV29-1 and TRBJ2-1; 11 positions match TRBD2. This CDR3 contains 14 residues. Germline V CDR1 and CDR2: SQVTM, ANQGSEA. Trimming cost V 6 bases and J 8 bases; bases outside gene matches: 9. The CDR3 region is CSVRTSGPFDEQFF. The DNA of the CDR3 is TGCAGCGTACGGACTAGCGGGCCCTTCGATGAGCAGTTCTTC.